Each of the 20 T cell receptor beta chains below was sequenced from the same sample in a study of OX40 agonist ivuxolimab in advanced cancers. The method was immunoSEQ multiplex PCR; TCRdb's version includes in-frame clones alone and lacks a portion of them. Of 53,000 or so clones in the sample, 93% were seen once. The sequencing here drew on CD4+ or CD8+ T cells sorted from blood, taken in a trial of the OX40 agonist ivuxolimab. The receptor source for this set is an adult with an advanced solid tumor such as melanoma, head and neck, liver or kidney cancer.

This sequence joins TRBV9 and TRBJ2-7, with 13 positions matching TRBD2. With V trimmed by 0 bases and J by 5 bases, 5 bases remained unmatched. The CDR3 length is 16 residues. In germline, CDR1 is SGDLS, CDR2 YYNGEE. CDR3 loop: CASSVGLAGGEDEQYF. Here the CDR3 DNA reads TGTGCCAGCAGCGTAGGACTAGCGGGAGGTGAGGACGAGCAGTACTTC.

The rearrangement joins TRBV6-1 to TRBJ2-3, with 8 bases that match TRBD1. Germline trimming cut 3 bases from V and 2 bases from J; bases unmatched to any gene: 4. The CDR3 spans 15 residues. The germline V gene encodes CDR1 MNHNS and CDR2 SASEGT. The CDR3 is CASSDGQGSTDTQYF. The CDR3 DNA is TGTGCCAGCAGTGACGGACAGGGTTCCACAGATACGCAGTATTTT.

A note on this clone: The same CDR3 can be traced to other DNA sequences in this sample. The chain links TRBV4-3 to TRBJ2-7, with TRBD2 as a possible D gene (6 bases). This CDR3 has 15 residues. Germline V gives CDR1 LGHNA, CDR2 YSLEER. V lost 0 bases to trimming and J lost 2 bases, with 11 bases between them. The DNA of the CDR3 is TGCGCCAGCAGCCAAGATCGCGCGGGAACCTACGAGCAGTACTTC. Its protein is CASSQDRAGTYEQYF.

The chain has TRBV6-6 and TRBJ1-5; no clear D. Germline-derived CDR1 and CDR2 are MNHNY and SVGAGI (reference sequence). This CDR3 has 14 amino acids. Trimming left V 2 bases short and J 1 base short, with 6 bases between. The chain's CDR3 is CASSYPGSNQPQHF. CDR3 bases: TGTGCCAGCAGTTACCCCGGGAGCAATCAGCCCCAGCATTTT.

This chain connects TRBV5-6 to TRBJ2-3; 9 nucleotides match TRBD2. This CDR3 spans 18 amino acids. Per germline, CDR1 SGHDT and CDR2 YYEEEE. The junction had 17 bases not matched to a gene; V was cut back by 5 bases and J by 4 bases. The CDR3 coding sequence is TGTGCCAGCAGTTCGGAGCCTAATCTAGCGGGAAAGGCAGATACGCAGTATTTT. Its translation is CASSSEPNLAGKADTQYF. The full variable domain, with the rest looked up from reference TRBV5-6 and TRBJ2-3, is DAGVTQSPTHLIKTRGQQVTLRCSPKSGHDTVSWYQQALGQGPQFIFQYYEEEERQRGNFPDRFSGHQFPNYSSELNVNALLLGDSALYLCASSSEPNLAGKADTQYFGPGTRLTVL.

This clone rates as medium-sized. The CDR3 is CASSLESGGDEKLFF. DNA for the CDR3: TGTGCCAGCAGCTTAGAGTCAGGGGGCGATGAAAAACTGTTTTTT. V gene TRBV11-2 combines with J gene TRBJ1-4; 8 nucleotides match TRBD1. Trimming took 0 bases from V and 6 from J; bases not matched to a gene: 3. The CDR3 sequence is 15 residues long. Germline V CDR1 and CDR2: SGHAT, FQNNGV.

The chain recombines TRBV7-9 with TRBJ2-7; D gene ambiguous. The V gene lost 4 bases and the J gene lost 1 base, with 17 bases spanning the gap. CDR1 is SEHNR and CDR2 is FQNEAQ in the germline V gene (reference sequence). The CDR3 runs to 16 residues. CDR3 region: CASSSSALYPSYEQYF. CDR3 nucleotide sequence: TGTGCCAGCAGCTCGTCCGCACTTTACCCTTCCTACGAGCAGTACTTC.

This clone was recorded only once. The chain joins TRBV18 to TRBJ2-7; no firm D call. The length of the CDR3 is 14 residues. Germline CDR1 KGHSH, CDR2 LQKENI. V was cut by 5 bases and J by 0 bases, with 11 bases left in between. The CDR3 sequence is CASSNGQDSYEQYF. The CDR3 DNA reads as TGTGCCAGCTCAAACGGGCAGGACTCCTACGAGCAGTACTTC.

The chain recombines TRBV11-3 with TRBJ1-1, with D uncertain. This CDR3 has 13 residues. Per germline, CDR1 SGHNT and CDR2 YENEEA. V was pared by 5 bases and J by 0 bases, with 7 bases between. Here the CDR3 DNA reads TGTGCCAGCAGCGCGAGGATGAACACTGAAGCTTTCTTT. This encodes CASSARMNTEAFF.

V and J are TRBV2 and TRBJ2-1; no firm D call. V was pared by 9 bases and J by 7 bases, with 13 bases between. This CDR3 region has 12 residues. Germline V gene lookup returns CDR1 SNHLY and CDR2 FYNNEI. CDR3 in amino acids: CARKTWENEQFF. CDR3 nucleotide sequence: TGTGCCAGGAAGACATGGGAAAATGAGCAGTTCTTC.

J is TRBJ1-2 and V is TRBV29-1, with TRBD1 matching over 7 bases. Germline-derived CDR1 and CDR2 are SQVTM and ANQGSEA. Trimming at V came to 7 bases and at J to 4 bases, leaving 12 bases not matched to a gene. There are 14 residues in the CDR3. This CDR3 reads CSAGTLQGGYGYTF. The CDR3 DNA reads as TGCAGCGCAGGCACCCTGCAGGGGGGCTATGGCTACACCTTC.

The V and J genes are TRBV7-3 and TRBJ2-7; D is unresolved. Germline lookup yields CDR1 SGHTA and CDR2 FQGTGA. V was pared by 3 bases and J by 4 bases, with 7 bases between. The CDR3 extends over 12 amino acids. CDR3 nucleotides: TGTGCCAGCAGCTTTGGCGATTACGAGCAGTACTTC. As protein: CASSFGDYEQYF.

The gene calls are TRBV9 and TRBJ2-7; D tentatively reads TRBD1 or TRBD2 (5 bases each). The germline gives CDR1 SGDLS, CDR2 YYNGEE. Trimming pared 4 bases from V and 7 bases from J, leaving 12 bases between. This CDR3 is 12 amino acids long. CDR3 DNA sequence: TGTGCCAGCAGCACCGGGGCCGATGAGCAGTACTTC. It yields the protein CASSTGADEQYF. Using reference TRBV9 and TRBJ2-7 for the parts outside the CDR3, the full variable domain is DSGVTQTPKHLITATGQRVTLRCSPRSGDLSVYWYQQSLDQGLQFLIQYYNGEERAKGNILERFSAQQFPDLHSELNLSSLELGDSALYFCASSTGADEQYFGPGTRLTVT.

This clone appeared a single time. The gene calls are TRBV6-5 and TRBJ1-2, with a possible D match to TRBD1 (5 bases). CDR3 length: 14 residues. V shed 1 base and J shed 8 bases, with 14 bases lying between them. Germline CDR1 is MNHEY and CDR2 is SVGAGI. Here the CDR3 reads CASSYLTGPGGYTF. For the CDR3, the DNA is TGTGCCAGCAGTTACTTGACGGGACCAGGCGGCTACACCTTC.

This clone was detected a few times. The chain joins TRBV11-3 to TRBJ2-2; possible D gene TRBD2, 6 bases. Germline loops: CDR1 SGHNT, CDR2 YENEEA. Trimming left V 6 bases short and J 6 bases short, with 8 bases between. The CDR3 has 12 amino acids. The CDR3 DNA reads TGTGCCAGCAGATCGGGGGCCGGGGAGCTGTTTTTT. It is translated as CASRSGAGELFF.

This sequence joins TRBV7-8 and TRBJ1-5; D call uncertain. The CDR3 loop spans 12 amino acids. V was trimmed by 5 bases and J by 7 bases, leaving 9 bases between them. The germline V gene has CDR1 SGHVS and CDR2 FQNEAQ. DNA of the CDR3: TGTGCCAGCAGCCTTTTCGGGCAGCCCCAGCATTTT. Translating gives CASSLFGQPQHF.

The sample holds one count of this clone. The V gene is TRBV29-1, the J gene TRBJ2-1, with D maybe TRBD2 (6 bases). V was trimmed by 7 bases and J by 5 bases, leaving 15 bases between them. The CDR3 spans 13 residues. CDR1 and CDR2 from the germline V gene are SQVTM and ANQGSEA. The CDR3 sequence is CSARTGGHNEQFF. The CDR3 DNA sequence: TGCAGCGCCCGGACCGGGGGTCACAATGAGCAGTTCTTC.

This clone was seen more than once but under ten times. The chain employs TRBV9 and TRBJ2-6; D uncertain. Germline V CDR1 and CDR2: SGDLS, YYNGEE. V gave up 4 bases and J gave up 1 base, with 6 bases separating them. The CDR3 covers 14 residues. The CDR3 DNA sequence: TGTGCCAGCAGCCATTATTCTGGGGCCAACGTCCTGACTTTC. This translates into CASSHYSGANVLTF. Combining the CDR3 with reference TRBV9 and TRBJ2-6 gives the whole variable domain DSGVTQTPKHLITATGQRVTLRCSPRSGDLSVYWYQQSLDQGLQFLIQYYNGEERAKGNILERFSAQQFPDLHSELNLSSLELGDSALYFCASSHYSGANVLTFGAGSRLTVL.

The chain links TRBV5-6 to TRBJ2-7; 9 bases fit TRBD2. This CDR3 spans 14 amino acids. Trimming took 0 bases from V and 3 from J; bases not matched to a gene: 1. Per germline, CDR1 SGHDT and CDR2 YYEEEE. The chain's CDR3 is CASSLGAGGYEQYF. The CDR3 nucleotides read TGTGCCAGCAGCTTGGGAGCGGGAGGCTACGAGCAGTACTTC.

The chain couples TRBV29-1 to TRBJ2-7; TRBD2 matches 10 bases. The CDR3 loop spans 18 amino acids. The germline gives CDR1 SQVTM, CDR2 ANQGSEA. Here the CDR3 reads CRWVWGQREGRCSYEQYF. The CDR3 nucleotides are TGCAGGTGGGTGTGGGGCCAGCGGGAGGGCCGATGCTCCTACGAGCAGTACTTC.